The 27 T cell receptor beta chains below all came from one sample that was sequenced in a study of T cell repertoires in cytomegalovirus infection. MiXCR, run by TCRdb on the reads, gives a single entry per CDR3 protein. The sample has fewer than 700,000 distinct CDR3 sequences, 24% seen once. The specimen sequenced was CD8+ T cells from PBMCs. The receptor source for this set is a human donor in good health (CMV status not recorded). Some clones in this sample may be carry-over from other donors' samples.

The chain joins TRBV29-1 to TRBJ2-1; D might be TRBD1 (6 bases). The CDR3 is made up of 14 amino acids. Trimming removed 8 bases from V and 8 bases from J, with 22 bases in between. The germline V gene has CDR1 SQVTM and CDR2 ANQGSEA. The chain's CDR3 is CSPQRLMRGYEQFF. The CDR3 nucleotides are TGCAGCCCCCAAAGGCTCATGAGGGGGTATGAGCAGTTCTTC.

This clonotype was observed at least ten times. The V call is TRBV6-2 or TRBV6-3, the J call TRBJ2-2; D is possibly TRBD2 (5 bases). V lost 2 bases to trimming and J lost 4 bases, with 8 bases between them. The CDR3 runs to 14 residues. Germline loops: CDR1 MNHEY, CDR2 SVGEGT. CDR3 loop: CASSYGGPTGELFF. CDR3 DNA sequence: TGTGCCAGCAGTTACGGAGGCCCCACCGGGGAGCTGTTTTTT.

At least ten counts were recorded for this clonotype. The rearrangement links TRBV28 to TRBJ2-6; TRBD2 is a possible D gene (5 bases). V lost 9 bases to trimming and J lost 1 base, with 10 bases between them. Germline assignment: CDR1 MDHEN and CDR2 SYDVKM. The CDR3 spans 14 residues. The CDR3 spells CASAEASGANVLTF. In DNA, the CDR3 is TGTGCCAGTGCGGAGGCTTCTGGGGCCAACGTCCTGACTTTC.

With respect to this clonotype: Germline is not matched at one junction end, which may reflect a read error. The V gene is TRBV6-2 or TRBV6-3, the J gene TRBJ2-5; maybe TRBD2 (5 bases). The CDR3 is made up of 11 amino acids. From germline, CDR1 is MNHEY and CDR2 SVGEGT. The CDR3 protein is CASSYSASIRF. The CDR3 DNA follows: TGTGCCAGCAGTTACTCGGCTAGCATTCGCTTC.

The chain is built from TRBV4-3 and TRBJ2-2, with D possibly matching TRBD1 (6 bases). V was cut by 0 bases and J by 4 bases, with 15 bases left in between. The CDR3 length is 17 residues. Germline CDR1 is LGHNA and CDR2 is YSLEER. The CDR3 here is CASSQDLEDRTTGELFF. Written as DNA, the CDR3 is TGCGCCAGCAGCCAAGATCTCGAGGACAGAACCACCGGGGAGCTGTTTTTT.

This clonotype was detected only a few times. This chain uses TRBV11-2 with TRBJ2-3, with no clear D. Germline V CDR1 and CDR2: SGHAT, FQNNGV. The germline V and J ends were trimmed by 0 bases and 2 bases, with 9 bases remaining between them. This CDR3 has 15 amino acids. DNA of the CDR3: TGTGCCAGCAGCTTAGATCCGCGTCACACAGATACGCAGTATTTT. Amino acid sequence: CASSLDPRHTDTQYF.

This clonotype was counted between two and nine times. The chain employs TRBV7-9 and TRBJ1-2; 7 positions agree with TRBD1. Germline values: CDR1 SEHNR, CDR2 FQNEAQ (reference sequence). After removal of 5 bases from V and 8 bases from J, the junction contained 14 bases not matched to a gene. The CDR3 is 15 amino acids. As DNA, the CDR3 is TGTGCCAGCAGCCCCCGGACAGGAGTTTCGATAGGCTACACCTTC. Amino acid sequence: CASSPRTGVSIGYTF.

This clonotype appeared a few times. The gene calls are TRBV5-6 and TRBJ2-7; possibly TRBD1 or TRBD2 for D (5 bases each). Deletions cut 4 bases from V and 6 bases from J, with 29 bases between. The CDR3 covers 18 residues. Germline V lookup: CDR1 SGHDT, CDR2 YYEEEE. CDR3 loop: CASSRRRDGHVFWGEQYV. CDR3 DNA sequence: TGTGCCAGCAGCCGAAGACGGGACGGGCACGTATTCTGGGGCGAGCAGTACGTC.

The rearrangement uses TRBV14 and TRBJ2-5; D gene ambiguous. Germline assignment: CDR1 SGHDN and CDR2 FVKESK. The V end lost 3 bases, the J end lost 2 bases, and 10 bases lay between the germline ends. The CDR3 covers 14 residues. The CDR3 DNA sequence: TGTGCCAGCAGCCATGCAGAAGGGCAAGAGACCCAGTACTTC. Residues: CASSHAEGQETQYF.

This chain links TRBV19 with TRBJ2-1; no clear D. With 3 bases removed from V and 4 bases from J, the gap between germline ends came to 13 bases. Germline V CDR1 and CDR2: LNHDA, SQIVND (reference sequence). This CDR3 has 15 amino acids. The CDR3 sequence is CASSIGQSPYNEQFF. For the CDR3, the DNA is TGTGCCAGTAGTATCGGGCAGTCCCCTTACAATGAGCAGTTCTTC. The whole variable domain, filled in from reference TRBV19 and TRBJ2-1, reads DGGITQSPKYLFRKEGQNVTLSCEQNLNHDAMYWYRQDPGQGLRLIYYSQIVNDFQKGDIAEGYSVSREKKESFPLTVTSAQKNPTAFYLCASSIGQSPYNEQFFGPGTRLTVL.

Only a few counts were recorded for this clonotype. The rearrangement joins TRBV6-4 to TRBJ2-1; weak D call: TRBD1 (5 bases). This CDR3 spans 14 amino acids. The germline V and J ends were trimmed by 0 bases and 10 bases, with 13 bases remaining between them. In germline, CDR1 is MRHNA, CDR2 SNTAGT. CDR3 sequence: CASSDSNSPGEQFF. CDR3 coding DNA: TGTGCCAGCAGTGACTCGAATTCCCCAGGGGAGCAGTTCTTC.

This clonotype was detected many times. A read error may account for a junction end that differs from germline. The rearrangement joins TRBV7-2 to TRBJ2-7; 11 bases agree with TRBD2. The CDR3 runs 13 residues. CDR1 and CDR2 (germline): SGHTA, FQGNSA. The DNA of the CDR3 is TGTGCCAGCGGCTTAGCGGGGGGGCACGAGCAGTACTTC. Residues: CASGLAGGHEQYF.

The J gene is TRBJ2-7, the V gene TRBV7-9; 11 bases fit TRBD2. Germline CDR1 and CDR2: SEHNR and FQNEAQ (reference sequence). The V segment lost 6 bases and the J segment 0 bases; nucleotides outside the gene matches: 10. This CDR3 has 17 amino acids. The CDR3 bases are TGTGCCAGCAGTTCTACACTAGCGGGGGCCTTCTCCTACGAGCAGTACGTC. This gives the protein CASSSTLAGAFSYEQYV.

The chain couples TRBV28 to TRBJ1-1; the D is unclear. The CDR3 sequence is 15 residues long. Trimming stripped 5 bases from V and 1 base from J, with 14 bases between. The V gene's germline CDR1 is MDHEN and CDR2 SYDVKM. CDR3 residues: CASSTRGSTNTEAFF. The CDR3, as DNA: TGTGCCAGCAGTACGCGTGGGTCTACGAACACTGAAGCTTTCTTT.

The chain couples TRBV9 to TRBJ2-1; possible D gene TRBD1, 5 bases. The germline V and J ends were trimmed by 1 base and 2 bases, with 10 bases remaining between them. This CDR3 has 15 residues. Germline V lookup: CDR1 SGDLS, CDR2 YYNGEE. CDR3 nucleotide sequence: TGTGCCAGCAGCGTATCTGGGGCGACCTACAATGAGCAGTTCTTC. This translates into CASSVSGATYNEQFF. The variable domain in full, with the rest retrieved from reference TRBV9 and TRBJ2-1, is DSGVTQTPKHLITATGQRVTLRCSPRSGDLSVYWYQQSLDQGLQFLIQYYNGEERAKGNILERFSAQQFPDLHSELNLSSLELGDSALYFCASSVSGATYNEQFFGPGTRLTVL.

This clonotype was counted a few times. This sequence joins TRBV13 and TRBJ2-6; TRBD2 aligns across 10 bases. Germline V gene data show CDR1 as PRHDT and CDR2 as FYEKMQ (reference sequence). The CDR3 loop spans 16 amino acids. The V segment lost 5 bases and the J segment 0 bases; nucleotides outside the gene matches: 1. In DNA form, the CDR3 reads TGTGCCAGCAGCCAGCGGGGGGGCTCTGGGGCCAACGTCCTGACTTTC. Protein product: CASSQRGGSGANVLTF.

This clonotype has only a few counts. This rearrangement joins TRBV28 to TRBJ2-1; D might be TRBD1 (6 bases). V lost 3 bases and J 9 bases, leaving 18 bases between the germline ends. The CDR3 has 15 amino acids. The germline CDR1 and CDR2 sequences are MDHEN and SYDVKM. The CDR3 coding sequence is TGTGCCAGCAGTTTCGGCAGGGGCGAACTAGTTGAGCAGTTCTTC. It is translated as CASSFGRGELVEQFF.

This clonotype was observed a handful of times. This CDR3 reads CASSSSTSVTEQFF. CDR3 DNA: TGTGCCAGCAGTTCCTCGACTAGCGTCACTGAGCAGTTCTTC. The chain joins TRBV6-6 to TRBJ2-1; TRBD2 matches at 8 bases. Trimming removed 4 bases from V and 9 bases from J; junction bases left unmatched: 8. The CDR3 is made up of 14 amino acids. Germline CDR1 reads MNHNY; CDR2 reads SVGAGI (reference sequence).

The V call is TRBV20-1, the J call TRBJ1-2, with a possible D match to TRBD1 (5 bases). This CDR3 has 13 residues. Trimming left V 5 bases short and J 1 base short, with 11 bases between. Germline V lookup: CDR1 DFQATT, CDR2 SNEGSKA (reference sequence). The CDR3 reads CSASGVNNYGYTF. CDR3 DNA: TGCAGTGCTTCGGGGGTGAATAACTATGGCTACACCTTC.

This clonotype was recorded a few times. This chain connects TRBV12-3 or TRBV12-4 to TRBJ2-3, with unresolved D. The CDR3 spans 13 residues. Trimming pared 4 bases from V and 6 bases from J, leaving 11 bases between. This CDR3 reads CASSSPSWDTQYF. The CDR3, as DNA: TGTGCCAGCAGTTCACCCTCCTGGGATACGCAGTATTTT.

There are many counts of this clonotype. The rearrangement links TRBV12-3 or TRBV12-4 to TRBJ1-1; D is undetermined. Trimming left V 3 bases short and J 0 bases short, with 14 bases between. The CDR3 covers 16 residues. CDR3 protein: CASSFETHVMNTEAFF. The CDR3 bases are TGTGCCAGCAGTTTCGAAACTCACGTTATGAACACTGAAGCTTTCTTT.

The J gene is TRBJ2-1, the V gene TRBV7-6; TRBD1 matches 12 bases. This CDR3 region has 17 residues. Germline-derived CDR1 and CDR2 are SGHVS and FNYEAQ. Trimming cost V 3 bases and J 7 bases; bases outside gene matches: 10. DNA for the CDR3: TGTGCCAGCAGCTTTGTTCCGGGACAGGGGGCGGGTAATGAGCAGTTCTTC. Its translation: CASSFVPGQGAGNEQFF. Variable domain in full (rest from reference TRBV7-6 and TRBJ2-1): GAGVSQSPRYKVTKRGQDVALRCDPISGHVSLYWYRQALGQGPEFLTYFNYEAQQDKSGLPNDRFSAERPEGSISTLTIQRTEQRDSAMYRCASSFVPGQGAGNEQFFGPGTRLTVL.

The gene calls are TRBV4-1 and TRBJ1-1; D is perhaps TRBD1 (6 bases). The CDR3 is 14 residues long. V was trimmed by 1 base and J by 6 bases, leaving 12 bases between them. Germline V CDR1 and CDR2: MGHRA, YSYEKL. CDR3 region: CASSQGQEGAEAFF. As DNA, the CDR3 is TGCGCCAGCAGCCAAGGACAGGAAGGGGCTGAAGCTTTCTTT.

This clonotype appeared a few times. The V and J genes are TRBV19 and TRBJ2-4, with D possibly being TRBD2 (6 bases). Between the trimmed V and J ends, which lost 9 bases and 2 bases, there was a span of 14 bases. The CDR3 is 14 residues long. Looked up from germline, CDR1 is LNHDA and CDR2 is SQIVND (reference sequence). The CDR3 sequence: CASGGRESKNIQYF. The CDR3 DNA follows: TGTGCCAGCGGGGGTAGGGAGTCCAAAAACATTCAGTACTTC.

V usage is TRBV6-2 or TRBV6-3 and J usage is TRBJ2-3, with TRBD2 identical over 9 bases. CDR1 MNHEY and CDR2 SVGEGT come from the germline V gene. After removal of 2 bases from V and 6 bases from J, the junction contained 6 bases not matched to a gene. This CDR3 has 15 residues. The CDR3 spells CASSYLGGGADTQYF. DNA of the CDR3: TGTGCCAGCAGTTACCTTGGCGGGGGGGCCGATACGCAGTATTTT.

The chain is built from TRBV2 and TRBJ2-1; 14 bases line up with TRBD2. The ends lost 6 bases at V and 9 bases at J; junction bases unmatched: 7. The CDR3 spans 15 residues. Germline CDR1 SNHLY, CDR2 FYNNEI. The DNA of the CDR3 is TGTGCCAGCAGCCCAACGACTAGCGGGGGGGCTGAGCAGTTCTTC. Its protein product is CASSPTTSGGAEQFF.

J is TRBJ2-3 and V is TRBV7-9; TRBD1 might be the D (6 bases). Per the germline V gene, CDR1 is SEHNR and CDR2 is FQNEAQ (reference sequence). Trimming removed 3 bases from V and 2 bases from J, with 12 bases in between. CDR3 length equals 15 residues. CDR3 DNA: TGTGCCAGCAGCTTCAGGGGTCGGGTCACAGATACGCAGTATTTT. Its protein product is CASSFRGRVTDTQYF.